One sample yielded the 9 T cell receptor beta chains listed below, sequenced in a study of shared clonotypes between healthy human individuals. Assay: immunoSEQ multiplex PCR; the TCRdb copy retains only in-frame clones and omits some. The profile shows more than 450,000 clones, 79% of them singletons. Source material: PBMCs. The receptors originated from a woman aged 40 to 55 in good health. Some clones in this sample may be carry-over from other donors' samples.

The chain links TRBV29-1 to TRBJ2-7; D not certain. Germline assignment: CDR1 SQVTM and CDR2 ANQGSEA. The V end was cut by 5 bases, the J end by 1 base, with 9 bases between. This CDR3 region has 12 residues. The CDR3 loop is CSVIVRSYEQYF. CDR3 in DNA: TGCAGCGTTATAGTTAGGTCCTACGAGCAGTACTTC.

The rearrangement joins TRBV11-3 to TRBJ2-2; 8 positions agree with TRBD2. Germline CDR1 SGHNT, CDR2 YENEEA. The CDR3 consists of 16 residues. V gave up 2 bases and J gave up 2 bases; unmatched junction bases: 4. CDR3 region: CASSLRLAYNTGELFF. CDR3 DNA sequence: TGTGCCAGCAGCTTACGACTAGCGTACAACACCGGGGAGCTGTTTTTT.

This sequence joins TRBV7-9 and TRBJ1-1, with D possibly TRBD1 on 5 matching bases. This CDR3 region has 17 residues. Looked up from germline, CDR1 is SEHNR and CDR2 is FQNEAQ (reference sequence). The germline V and J ends were trimmed by 5 bases and 1 base, with 20 bases remaining between them. CDR3 residues: CASSLRNTPTGNTEAFF. CDR3 bases: TGTGCCAGCAGCCTACGAAACACCCCCACAGGGAACACTGAAGCTTTCTTT.

In this sample, this clone turned up many times. The rearrangement uses TRBV29-1 and TRBJ1-1, with a weak D call TRBD1 (6 bases). The CDR3 has 12 residues. Trimming stripped 2 bases from V and 8 bases from J, with 12 bases between. Per the germline V gene, CDR1 is SQVTM and CDR2 is ANQGSEA. The CDR3 here is CSVELPGAEAFF. Written as DNA, the CDR3 is TGCAGCGTTGAACTACCAGGGGCGGAAGCTTTCTTT.

The chain carries TRBV5-5 and TRBJ1-1, with D maybe TRBD1 (6 bases). Trimming stripped 5 bases from V and 6 bases from J, with 17 bases between. In germline, CDR1 is SGHKS, CDR2 YYEKEE (reference sequence). The CDR3 length is 14 residues. The CDR3, as DNA: TGTGCCAGCAGTCTAGTCTCAGGGGTGGCTGAAGCTTTCTTT. It specifies CASSLVSGVAEAFF.

This clone was found a few times. The chain recombines TRBV2 with TRBJ1-5, with D possibly TRBD1 on 5 matching bases. CDR1 SNHLY and CDR2 FYNNEI come from the germline V gene. V lost 5 bases and J 5 bases, leaving 10 bases between the germline ends. This CDR3 spans 13 amino acids. As DNA, the CDR3 is TGTGCCAGCAGTCGACAGACTCATCAGCCCCAGCATTTT. This encodes CASSRQTHQPQHF.

This sequence joins TRBV21-1 and TRBJ1-4. TRBV21-1 is annotated as a pseudogene. The CDR3 sequence is 15 residues long. CDR3 protein: CASSKEGRENEKLFF. CDR3 DNA sequence: TGTGCCAGCAGCAAAGAGGGGAGGGAGAATGAAAAACTGTTTTTT.

The genes are TRBV10-3 and TRBJ1-4, with D hard to call. The CDR3 consists of 12 residues. The germline gives CDR1 ENHRY, CDR2 SYGVKD. Trimming cost V 4 bases and J 4 bases, with 4 bases left between them. Here the CDR3 reads CAISGNNEKLFF. The CDR3, as DNA: TGTGCCATCAGTGGCAATAATGAAAAACTGTTTTTT.

The chain joins TRBV5-4 to TRBJ2-1, with TRBD2 matching 9 bases. Germline V gives CDR1 SGHNT, CDR2 YYREEE (reference sequence). V shed 0 bases, J shed 12 bases, and the junction held 7 bases outside the gene matches. This CDR3 spans 14 amino acids. DNA for the CDR3: TGTGCCAGCAGCTTGGATAGCGGGAGTTTTCCGCAGTTCTTC. This translates into CASSLDSGSFPQFF.